This TCR beta chain was sequenced in a study of blood T cell repertoires in COVID-19. The overall study: The samples span acute and convalescent COVID-19 from the United States, Italy and Spain. From T cells, B-cell-depleted T cells, or PBMCs came the material, which was cDNA or gDNA.

The CDR3 consists of 18 residues. Trimming cost V 4 bases and J 4 bases; bases outside gene matches: 10. CDR1 is MNHNS, CDR2 SASEGT, per germline. The Seattle patients joined while their infection was active and were tracked longitudinally afterward. Clones were read by immunoSEQ multiplex PCR, and TCRdb kept only the in-frame ones, dropping some. This table holds 250,000 to 400,000 clones, roughly 90% found once. Sample: peripheral blood. This sequence originates from a woman in her thirties with COVID-19, enrolled during active disease. The chain combines TRBV6-1 with TRBJ2-1; 13 bases align to TRBD2. This chain's CDR3 is CASSALRTSGRVYNEQFF. In DNA form, the CDR3 reads TGTGCCAGCAGTGCCCTCCGGACTAGCGGGAGAGTTTACAATGAGCAGTTCTTC.